This entry lists 8 T cell receptor beta chains sequenced from one sample in a study of shared clonotypes between healthy human individuals. Sequencing used immunoSEQ multiplex PCR; TCRdb keeps in-frame clones, though not all of them. The sample holds about 2 million clones; about 95% are singletons and the top ten take under 0.15%. Sequenced material: naive CD4+ T cells sorted from blood. The subset is: CD45RA+ positively selected. These receptor sequences come from a young man in good health.

The V gene is TRBV27, the J gene TRBJ2-2; D not resolved. From germline, CDR1 is MNHEY and CDR2 SMNVEV (reference sequence). The CDR3 consists of 14 residues. V was clipped by 1 base and J by 4 bases, with 7 bases between them. The CDR3 coding sequence is TGTGCCAGCAGTTTATTAATGAGCACCGGGGAGCTGTTTTTT. This sequence encodes CASSLLMSTGELFF.

This chain joins TRBV11-2 and TRBJ2-1, with 7 nucleotides matching TRBD2. This CDR3 is built from 16 residues. Per germline, CDR1 SGHAT and CDR2 FQNNGV. The ends lost 5 bases at V and 4 bases at J; junction bases unmatched: 11. The CDR3 reads CASSTLGAGLYNEQFF. DNA for the CDR3: TGTGCCAGCAGCACCCTTGGAGCGGGACTTTACAATGAGCAGTTCTTC. The variable domain in full, with the rest retrieved from reference TRBV11-2 and TRBJ2-1, is EAGVAQSPRYKIIEKRQSVAFWCNPISGHATLYWYQQILGQGPKLLIQFQNNGVVDDSQLPKDRFSAERLKGVDSTLKIQPAKLEDSAVYLCASSTLGAGLYNEQFFGPGTRLTVL.

This sequence joins TRBV30 and TRBJ1-5, with D hard to call. Germline CDR1 GTSNPN, CDR2 SVGIG (reference sequence). The ends were cut back, 0 bases at V and 4 bases at J, with 10 bases in the middle. The CDR3 has 14 residues. The CDR3 loop reads CAWSVRDRNQPQHF. The CDR3 DNA reads as TGTGCCTGGAGTGTACGAGACCGAAATCAGCCCCAGCATTTT.

CDR3 DNA sequence: TGTGCCAGCAGCTTAGCTGCTGGGGAGAACACTGAAGCTTTCTTT. Translated: CASSLAAGENTEAFF. The chain couples TRBV7-9 to TRBJ1-1; D not resolved. Germline CDR1 and CDR2: SEHNR and FQNEAQ (reference sequence). The CDR3 is made up of 15 amino acids. Trimming left V 0 bases short and J 1 base short, with 9 bases between.

This chain connects TRBV7-2 to TRBJ2-5; TRBD2 matches 12 bases. The V gene end was trimmed by 1 base and the J gene end by 9 bases; junction bases not matched to a gene: 9. The CDR3 spans 16 residues. Germline assignment: CDR1 SGHTA and CDR2 FQGNSA. CDR3 coding DNA: TGTGCCAGCAGCTTAGATGGGCTAGCGGGAGGGCTGGCCCAGTACTTC. Translating gives CASSLDGLAGGLAQYF.

V usage is TRBV7-9 and J usage is TRBJ2-5; D remains unclear. V dropped 4 bases and J dropped 2 bases, with 11 bases sitting between them. The length of the CDR3 is 14 residues. Germline V gene data show CDR1 as SEHNR and CDR2 as FQNEAQ (reference sequence). CDR3 residues: CASSSRVLQETQYF. The CDR3 bases are TGTGCCAGCAGCTCCCGGGTCCTGCAAGAGACCCAGTACTTC.

The chain combines TRBV11-2 with TRBJ1-1; 8 bases are a match to TRBD1. V shed 0 bases, J shed 7 bases, and the junction held 4 bases outside the gene matches. CDR1 and CDR2 from the germline V gene are SGHAT and FQNNGV. The CDR3 extends over 14 amino acids. The CDR3 DNA sequence: TGTGCCAGCAGCTTAGACACAGGGGGTTTTGAAGCTTTCTTT. Translation gives CASSLDTGGFEAFF. Full variable domain (outside the CDR3, taken from reference TRBV11-2 and TRBJ1-1): EAGVAQSPRYKIIEKRQSVAFWCNPISGHATLYWYQQILGQGPKLLIQFQNNGVVDDSQLPKDRFSAERLKGVDSTLKIQPAKLEDSAVYLCASSLDTGGFEAFFGQGTRLTVV.

The CDR3 protein is CASTSQVEQFF. The CDR3 DNA reads TGTGCCAGCACATCGCAGGTTGAGCAGTTCTTC. The chain recombines TRBV2 with TRBJ2-1, with D unclear. The CDR3 runs 11 residues. V was shortened by 7 bases and J by 9 bases, with 10 bases between the two germline ends. The germline gives CDR1 SNHLY, CDR2 FYNNEI.